A selection of T cell receptor beta chains follows, all from one sample in a study of shared clonotypes between healthy human individuals. Clones were read by immunoSEQ multiplex PCR, and TCRdb kept only the in-frame ones, dropping some. This table has about 2.1 million clones, just under 95% appearing once. The sequencing input was naive CD8+ T cells from PBMCs. Receptor source: a man aged 18 to 29 in good health. Some clones in this sample may be carry-over from other donors' samples. The CDR3 runs from the conserved cysteine through the conserved F or W. The D gene is left open where the match is weak. The size entry is marked missing in some rows and otherwise reads once, few, many or a size class.

TRBD1	TRBV7-8	TRBJ1-1	-	CASSDRRDRGHRGNTEAFF	TGTGCCAGCAGTGACCGCCGGGACAGGGGGCACCGGGGGAACACTGAAGCTTTCTTT
-	TRBV5-1	TRBJ1-5	-	CASSFGPDSNQPQHF	TGCGCCAGCAGCTTTGGTCCGGATAGCAATCAGCCCCAGCATTTT
-	TRBV28	TRBJ2-1	-	CASSIVESSYNEQFF	TGTGCCAGCAGTATAGTTGAGAGCTCCTACAATGAGCAGTTCTTC
-	TRBV27	TRBJ1-2	-	CASRGRTDNYGYTF	TGTGCCAGCAGGGGCCGGACAGATAACTATGGCTACACCTTC
-	TRBV28	TRBJ2-5	-	CASRITAEQETQYF	TGTGCCAGCAGGATAACAGCGGAGCAAGAGACCCAGTACTTC
TRBD2	TRBV27	TRBJ2-5	-	CASSSGLAVDPETQYF	TGTGCCAGCAGTAGCGGACTAGCGGTTGATCCGGAGACCCAGTACTTC
-	TRBV6-5	TRBJ2-5	-	CASSYGRRGETQYF	TGTGCCAGCAGTTACGGGCGCAGGGGAGAGACCCAGTACTTC
-	TRBV28	TRBJ2-7	-	CASSPNGEAISYEQYF	TGTGCCAGCAGCCCTAACGGAGAGGCAATCTCCTACGAGCAGTACTTC
-	TRBV5-1	TRBJ1-1	-	CASSGGREVHTEAFF	TGCGCCAGCAGCGGGGGACGGGAGGTCCATACTGAAGCTTTCTTT
-	TRBV5-6	TRBJ1-1	few	CASSLAGNTEAFF	TGTGCCAGCAGCTTGGCCGGGAACACTGAAGCTTTCTTT
-	TRBV2	TRBJ1-5	-	CASRSGQKDQPQHF	TGTGCCAGCAGATCAGGACAGAAAGATCAGCCCCAGCATTTT
-	TRBV6-5	TRBJ2-7	-	CASSYRVGSGYEQYF	TGTGCCAGCAGTTACCGGGTAGGGTCCGGCTACGAGCAGTACTTC
-	TRBV4-1	TRBJ2-7	-	CASRGDHEQYF	TGCGCCAGCAGAGGGGACCACGAGCAGTACTTC
TRBD2	TRBV2	TRBJ2-1	-	CASGESGRFVLNEQFF	TGTGCCAGCGGTGAAAGCGGGAGATTTGTTCTCAATGAGCAGTTCTTC
-	TRBV5-5	TRBJ1-1	once	CASSPVWALNTEAFF	TGTGCCAGCAGCCCCGTATGGGCCCTCAACACTGAAGCTTTCTTT
TRBD1	TRBV5-5	TRBJ1-5	-	CASSLDRGDQPQHF	TGTGCCAGCAGCTTGGACAGGGGTGATCAGCCCCAGCATTTT
TRBD2	TRBV10-3	TRBJ2-1	-	CAISEPTGTSADNEQFF	TGTGCCATCAGTGAACCCACCGGGACTAGCGCTGACAATGAGCAGTTCTTC
-	TRBV29-1	TRBJ2-5	-	CSVVAETQYF	TGCAGCGTTGTGGCAGAGACCCAGTACTTC
-	TRBV11-1	TRBJ1-1	-	CASAGHRVEGDTEAFF	TGTGCCAGCGCTGGTCACAGGGTGGAGGGGGACACTGAAGCTTTCTTT
TRBD1	TRBV4-2	TRBJ2-7	-	CASSQDPKDREKCEQYF	TGTGCCAGCAGCCAAGATCCAAAGGACAGGGAAAAGTGCGAGCAGTACTTC
TRBD1	TRBV19	TRBJ2-1	-	CASSTPDRVPYNEQFF	TGTGCCAGTAGTACTCCGGACAGGGTACCCTACAATGAGCAGTTCTTC
-	TRBV25-1	TRBJ2-2	-	CASSDASFTGELFF	TGTGCCAGCAGTGATGCCAGCTTCACCGGGGAGCTGTTTTTT
-	TRBV6-5	TRBJ1-1	-	CASIKRTANTEAFF	TGTGCCAGCATCAAGAGAACAGCGAACACTGAAGCTTTCTTT
TRBD2	TRBV19	TRBJ2-7	once	CASSIGLGTSGPYEQYF	TGTGCCAGTAGTATAGGGCTTGGGACTAGCGGCCCCTACGAGCAGTACTTC
TRBD1	TRBV27	TRBJ1-5	-	CASRGGTGVSQPQHF	TGTGCCAGCCGGGGCGGGACAGGGGTTTCTCAGCCCCAGCATTTT
TRBD1	TRBV27	TRBJ1-2	-	CASSLGQGTSDNYGYTF	TGTGCCAGCAGTTTAGGACAGGGGACATCTGATAACTATGGCTACACCTTC
-	TRBV19	TRBJ1-3	-	CASRRRDITDTIYF	TGTGCCAGTAGACGCCGGGACATTACTGACACCATATATTTT
-	TRBV7-8	TRBJ1-1	-	CASSLGMWGARLKTEAFF	TGTGCCAGCAGCTTAGGGATGTGGGGCGCCAGACTTAAGACTGAAGCTTTCTTT